The 23 T cell receptor beta chains below come from one sample, sequenced in a study of PD-L1 blockade in urothelial cancer. The data were produced by immunoSEQ multiplex PCR, yet TCRdb's version contains in-frame clones alone and is incomplete. The sample gives tens of thousands of clones, 65% to 85% of which show up once; about 2.1% is in the top ten. As for time point: pretreatment peripheral blood. Sequencing was performed on PBMCs, taken around atezolizumab (anti-PD-L1) treatment. The receptors were gathered from a man aged 60 to 69 with urothelial cancer.

The chain is built from TRBV7-8 and TRBJ2-1; D unresolved. The CDR3 runs 13 residues. Germline CDR1 is SGHVS and CDR2 is FQNEAQ. The ends were cut back, 5 bases at V and 4 bases at J, with 9 bases in the middle. The CDR3 reads CASSQNSYNEQFF. Here the CDR3 DNA reads TGTGCCAGCAGCCAAAACAGTTACAATGAGCAGTTCTTC.

The chain recombines TRBV11-3 with TRBJ2-3, with 8 positions matching TRBD1. V dropped 1 base and J dropped 4; count of bases not matched to a gene: 4. The CDR3 spans 15 residues. Per the germline V gene, CDR1 is SGHNT and CDR2 is YENEEA. The CDR3 is CASSLGQGAADTQYF. The CDR3 DNA reads as TGTGCCAGCAGCTTAGGGCAGGGGGCCGCAGATACGCAGTATTTT.

The chain recombines TRBV27 with TRBJ2-1, with TRBD2 as a possible D gene (5 bases). This CDR3 has 14 amino acids. V was cut by 5 bases and J by 2 bases, with 10 bases left in between. Germline-derived CDR1 and CDR2 are MNHEY and SMNVEV (reference sequence). The DNA of the CDR3 is TGTGCCAGCAGTAGCTCGGGAACCTACAATGAGCAGTTCTTC. Amino acids: CASSSSGTYNEQFF.

This chain uses TRBV7-2 with TRBJ2-1; 9 bases agree with TRBD2. After removal of 1 base from V and 9 bases from J, the junction contained 10 bases not matched to a gene. The CDR3 is 16 amino acids. Germline values: CDR1 SGHTA, CDR2 FQGNSA. The CDR3 DNA sequence: TGTGCCAGCAGCTTAGGCCTGCGGGGGGGCCAGGGTGAGCAGTTCTTC. This encodes CASSLGLRGGQGEQFF.

This clone showed up just once. The gene calls are TRBV9 and TRBJ2-7, with TRBD1 identical over 8 bases. J gave up 5 bases and V 4 bases, and 8 bases lay outside the gene matches. This CDR3 is 14 amino acids long. Germline V lookup: CDR1 SGDLS, CDR2 YYNGEE. The CDR3 spells CASSPRTGTNEQYF. The CDR3 DNA is TGTGCCAGCAGCCCCCGGACAGGGACGAACGAGCAGTACTTC.

This chain uses TRBV11-3 with TRBJ2-7, with 14 bases that match TRBD2. J gave up 5 bases and V 4 bases, and 10 bases lay outside the gene matches. There are 17 residues in the CDR3. Germline assignment: CDR1 SGHNT and CDR2 YENEEA. The CDR3 nucleotides are TGTGCCAGCAGCTCCTTACCCGGGACTAGCGGGAGCCACGAGCAGTACTTC. It specifies CASSSLPGTSGSHEQYF.

This clone was found a few times. At the DNA level, this CDR3 is encoded by other sequences in the same sample as well. CDR3 residues: CASSQGQNTEAFF. The CDR3 DNA sequence: TGTGCCAGCTCACAGGGACAGAACACTGAAGCTTTCTTT. This chain connects TRBV18 to TRBJ1-1; D is perhaps TRBD1 (6 bases). Trimming stripped 4 bases from V and 1 base from J, with 7 bases between. Germline values: CDR1 KGHSH, CDR2 LQKENI. This CDR3 spans 13 amino acids.

The chain combines TRBV5-5 with TRBJ1-1; D gene uncertain. The CDR3 length is 14 residues. Trimming left V 0 bases short and J 6 bases short, with 12 bases between. In germline, CDR1 is SGHKS, CDR2 YYEKEE (reference sequence). As DNA, the CDR3 is TGTGCCAGCAGCTTGGCCCTAGCAATCTCTGAAGCTTTCTTT. It is translated as CASSLALAISEAFF.

The rearrangement links TRBV6-5 to TRBJ1-2, with a possible D match to TRBD1 (5 bases). Trimming stripped 6 bases from V and 2 bases from J, with 10 bases between. Germline values: CDR1 MNHEY, CDR2 SVGAGI. This CDR3 has 13 residues. Here the CDR3 DNA reads TGTGCCAGCAGCCCGACAGTCAACTATGGCTACACCTTC. It is translated as CASSPTVNYGYTF.

The chain uses TRBV6-1 and TRBJ2-3; D is possibly TRBD2 (5 bases). The germline V and J ends were trimmed by 5 bases and 6 bases, with 15 bases remaining between them. The germline V gene has CDR1 MNHNS and CDR2 SASEGT. CDR3 length: 14 amino acids. DNA of the CDR3: TGTGCCAGCAGTATAATCCCTAGCCCCGATACGCAGTATTTT. Its translation: CASSIIPSPDTQYF.

V is TRBV7-9 and J is TRBJ1-1, with D uncertain. V was shortened by 4 bases and J by 8 bases, with 20 bases between the two germline ends. The CDR3 is 15 amino acids. From germline, CDR1 is SEHNR and CDR2 FQNEAQ (reference sequence). The CDR3 loop reads CASSSSTTRPGEAFF. CDR3 nucleotides: TGTGCCAGCAGCTCCTCGACGACCAGGCCAGGCGAAGCTTTCTTT.

The chain has TRBV10-2 and TRBJ2-7, with TRBD1 identical over 9 bases. Germline CDR1 and CDR2: WSHSY and SAAADI. With 7 bases clipped from V and 7 bases from J, the junction kept 11 bases outside the gene matches. The CDR3 runs to 14 residues. The CDR3 region is CASTRGTGISEQYF. The DNA of the CDR3 is TGCGCCAGCACTCGAGGGACAGGGATATCTGAGCAGTACTTC.

The chain employs TRBV2 and TRBJ1-1; D is undetermined. The CDR3 covers 16 residues. The V end was cut by 4 bases, the J end by 1 base, with 16 bases between. Per the germline V gene, CDR1 is SNHLY and CDR2 is FYNNEI. CDR3 nucleotides: TGTGCCAGCAGTGCTGACGGACTACCCAAGAACACTGAAGCTTTCTTT. Translating it yields CASSADGLPKNTEAFF.

The chain uses TRBV18 and TRBJ2-3, with 8 bases identical to TRBD1. The length of the CDR3 is 15 residues. The V gene's germline CDR1 is KGHSH and CDR2 LQKENI. J lost 2 bases, V lost 2 bases, and 3 bases had no gene match. CDR3 sequence: CASSPGQGPTDTQYF. In nucleotides, the CDR3 is TGTGCCAGCTCACCAGGACAGGGACCCACAGATACGCAGTATTTT.

The rearrangement joins TRBV15 to TRBJ2-3, with 8 bases identical to TRBD1. CDR3 length: 15 residues. Germline V gene data show CDR1 as LNHNV and CDR2 as YYDKDF (reference sequence). The V segment lost 3 bases and the J segment 0 bases; nucleotides outside the gene matches: 2. The CDR3 sequence is CATSSDRGSTDTQYF. The CDR3 DNA follows: TGTGCCACCAGCAGCGACAGGGGTAGCACAGATACGCAGTATTTT.

This sequence joins TRBV6-1 and TRBJ1-3; D remains ambiguous. Per the germline V gene, CDR1 is MNHNS and CDR2 is SASEGT. Trimming took off 8 bases at V and 0 bases at J, with 14 bases between the two ends. The CDR3 is made up of 15 amino acids. CDR3 amino acids: CASGRGIDSGNTIYF. CDR3 coding DNA: TGTGCCAGCGGACGAGGGATTGACTCTGGAAACACCATATATTTT.

This chain connects TRBV4-3 to TRBJ2-3; 9 bases line up with TRBD2. CDR3 length equals 18 residues. J gave up 2 bases and V 0 bases, and 9 bases lay outside the gene matches. Germline loops: CDR1 LGHNA, CDR2 YSLEER. DNA for the CDR3: TGCGCCAGCAGCCAAGATTTTGGGCTAGCGGGAACCACAGATACGCAGTATTTT. As protein: CASSQDFGLAGTTDTQYF.

V gene TRBV7-2 combines with J gene TRBJ2-3; D ambiguous. Germline loops: CDR1 SGHTA, CDR2 FQGNSA. V gave up 0 bases and J gave up 0 bases, with 7 bases separating them. This CDR3 is built from 15 residues. This CDR3 is CASSLAAGSTDTQYF. CDR3 nucleotides: TGTGCCAGCAGCTTAGCGGCCGGGAGCACAGATACGCAGTATTTT.

The rearrangement uses TRBV5-1 and TRBJ2-7; D perhaps matches TRBD2 (6 bases). The CDR3 sequence is 15 residues long. V was cut by 0 bases and J by 6 bases, with 16 bases left in between. Looked up from germline, CDR1 is SGHRS and CDR2 is YFSETQ. The CDR3 spells CASSLAAGRSIEQYF. CDR3 sequence (DNA): TGCGCCAGCAGCTTGGCGGCAGGGAGGTCAATCGAGCAGTACTTC.

The chain uses TRBV11-2 and TRBJ2-2, with D possibly TRBD2 on 6 matching bases. The germline V and J ends were trimmed by 6 bases and 0 bases, with 11 bases remaining between them. This CDR3 is 15 amino acids long. In germline, CDR1 is SGHAT, CDR2 FQNNGV. CDR3: CASRVEGSNTGELFF. As DNA, the CDR3 is TGTGCCAGCAGAGTGGAGGGCTCGAACACCGGGGAGCTGTTTTTT.

The J gene is TRBJ2-7, the V gene TRBV7-2; TRBD1 matches 9 bases. The germline gives CDR1 SGHTA, CDR2 FQGNSA. Losses at the gene ends were 5 bases for V and 3 bases for J; bases not matched to a gene: 8. The length of the CDR3 is 15 residues. The CDR3 DNA reads TGTGCCAGCAGCCATGGGACAGGGTCTAACTACGAGCAGTACTTC. Its translation: CASSHGTGSNYEQYF.

The chain has TRBV7-8 and TRBJ2-7; 8 positions agree with TRBD1. Germline V gene lookup returns CDR1 SGHVS and CDR2 FQNEAQ. The CDR3 length is 15 residues. The trim removed 3 bases at V and 2 bases at J, leaving 6 bases unmatched. CDR3 sequence: CASSFGTGVTYEQYF. The CDR3 DNA follows: TGTGCCAGCAGCTTCGGGACAGGCGTCACCTACGAGCAGTACTTC.

This rearrangement joins TRBV18 to TRBJ1-2; the D is unclear. Trimming shortened V by 2 bases and J by 1 base, and 8 bases separated the two germline ends. Germline V gene lookup returns CDR1 KGHSH and CDR2 LQKENI. The CDR3 has 14 residues. The CDR3 sequence is CASSPTKINYGYTF. The CDR3 bases are TGTGCCAGCTCACCAACAAAGATTAACTATGGCTACACCTTC.